This paragraph covers one T cell receptor beta chain sequence. Its target is unknown. This entry belongs to a study of cytomegalovirus exposure and HLA in healthy donors. Overall study findings and caveats: It was reported that TCR beta sequences correctly inferred the HLA-A and HLA-B alleles for most subjects. Prior analysis indicated that the majority of TCR beta V segments exhibited productivity approximately 90% or approximately 30% of the time.

The PCR ran on 60 Vbeta and 13 Jbeta primers. Generated by immunoSEQ multiplex PCR, the TCRdb table keeps only in-frame clones and is missing some. Among roughly 130,000 clones listed, more than 80% were seen once. The germline V gene has CDR1 LNHDA and CDR2 SQIVND (reference sequence). The CDR3 contains 14 residues. Trimming cost V 10 bases and J 0 bases, with 15 bases left between them. The TCR originated in a man between 40 and 49 years old in good health and CMV-seronegative. This sequence joins TRBV19 and TRBJ1-2; D is possibly TRBD1 (5 bases). Source material: PBMCs. The CDR3 sequence: CATTRQQPNYGYTF. The CDR3 bases are TGTGCCACCACCCGACAGCAACCTAACTATGGCTACACCTTC.